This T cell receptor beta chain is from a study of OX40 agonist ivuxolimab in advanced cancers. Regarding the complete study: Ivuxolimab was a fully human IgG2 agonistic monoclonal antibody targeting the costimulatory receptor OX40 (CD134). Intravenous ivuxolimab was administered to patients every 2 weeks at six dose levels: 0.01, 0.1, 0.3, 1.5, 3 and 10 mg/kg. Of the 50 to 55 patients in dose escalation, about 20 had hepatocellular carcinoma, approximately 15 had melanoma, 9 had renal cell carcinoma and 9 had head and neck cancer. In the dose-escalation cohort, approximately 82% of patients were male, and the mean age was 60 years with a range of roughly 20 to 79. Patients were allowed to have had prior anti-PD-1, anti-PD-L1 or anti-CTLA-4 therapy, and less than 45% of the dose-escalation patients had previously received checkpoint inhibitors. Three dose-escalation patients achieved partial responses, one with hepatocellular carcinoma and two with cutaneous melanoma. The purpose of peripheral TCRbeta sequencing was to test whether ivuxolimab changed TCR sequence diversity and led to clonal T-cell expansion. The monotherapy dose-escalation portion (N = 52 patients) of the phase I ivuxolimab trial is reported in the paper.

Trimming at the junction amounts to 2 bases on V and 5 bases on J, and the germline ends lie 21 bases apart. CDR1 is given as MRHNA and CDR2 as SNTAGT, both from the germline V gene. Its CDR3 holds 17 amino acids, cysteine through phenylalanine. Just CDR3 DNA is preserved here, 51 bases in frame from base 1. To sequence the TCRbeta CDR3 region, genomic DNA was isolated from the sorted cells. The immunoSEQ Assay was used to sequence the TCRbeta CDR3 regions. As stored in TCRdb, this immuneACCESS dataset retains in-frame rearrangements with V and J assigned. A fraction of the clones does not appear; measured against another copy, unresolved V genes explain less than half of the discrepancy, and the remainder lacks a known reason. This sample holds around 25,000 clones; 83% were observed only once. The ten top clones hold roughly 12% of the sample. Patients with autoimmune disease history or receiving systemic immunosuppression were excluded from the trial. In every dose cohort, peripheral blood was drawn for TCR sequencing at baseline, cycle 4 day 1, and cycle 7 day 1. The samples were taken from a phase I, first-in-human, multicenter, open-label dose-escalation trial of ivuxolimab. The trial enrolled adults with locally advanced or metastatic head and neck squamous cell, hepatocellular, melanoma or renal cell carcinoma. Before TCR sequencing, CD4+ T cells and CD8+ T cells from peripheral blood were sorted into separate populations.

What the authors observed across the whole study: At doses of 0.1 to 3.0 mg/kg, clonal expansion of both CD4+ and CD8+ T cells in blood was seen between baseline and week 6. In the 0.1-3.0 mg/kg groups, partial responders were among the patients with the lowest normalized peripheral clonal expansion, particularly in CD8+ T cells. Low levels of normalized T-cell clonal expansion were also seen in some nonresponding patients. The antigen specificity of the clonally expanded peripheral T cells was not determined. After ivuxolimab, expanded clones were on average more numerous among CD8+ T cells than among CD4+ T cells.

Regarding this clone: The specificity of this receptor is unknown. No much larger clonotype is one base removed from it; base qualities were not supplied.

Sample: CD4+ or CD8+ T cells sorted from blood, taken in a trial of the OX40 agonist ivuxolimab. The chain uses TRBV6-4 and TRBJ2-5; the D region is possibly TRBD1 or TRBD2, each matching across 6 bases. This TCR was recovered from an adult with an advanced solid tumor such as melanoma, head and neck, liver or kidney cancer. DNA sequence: TGTGCCAGCAGTGACCACGAGGGGGGCCCGGGGAAGGAGACCCAGTACTTC. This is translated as CASSDHEGGPGKETQYF.